A selection of T cell receptor beta chains follows, all from one sample in a study of T cell changes during pregnancy in multiple sclerosis. Profiling relied on immunoSEQ multiplex PCR, and the TCRdb table lists in-frame clones only, not all of them. The repertoire consists of roughly 70,000 clones, with approximately 94% occurring once and the leading ten covering about 1%. Sample: peripheral blood, taken in the third trimester of pregnancy. These TCRs come from a female donor with multiple sclerosis, enrolled in a pregnancy study. Each CDR3 is given with its conserved first and last residue. Fields, in order: V gene, D gene, clone size, J gene, CDR3 DNA, CDR3 protein. The D gene is left open where the match is weak. Part of the rows lack a size; the others show once, few, many or a class for expanded clones.

TRBV6-6	NA	NA	TRBJ1-2	TGTGCCAGCAGTCAAACAGGGCGGTACGGCTACACCTTC	CASSQTGRYGYTF
TRBV9	NA	NA	TRBJ2-1	TGTGCCAGCAGCGTAGTGGGGGACGGGGGAGAGTTCTTC	CASSVVGDGGEFF
TRBV2	NA	few	TRBJ2-7	TGTGCCAGATCGAGAGGGATAACCTACGAGCAGTACTTC	CARSRGITYEQYF
TRBV30	TRBD1	NA	TRBJ1-2	TGTGCCTTACTGACAGGGGGAGATTCTTACTATGGCTACACCTTC	CALLTGGDSYYGYTF
TRBV29-1	TRBD1	NA	TRBJ2-5	TGCAGCGCCGAGACAGGGGAAGAGACCCAGTACTTC	CSAETGEETQYF
TRBV5-4	TRBD2	NA	TRBJ2-1	TGTGCCAGCAAGCTGGGGGGGGAGGGACCCCTTGAGCAGTTCTTC	CASKLGGEGPLEQFF
TRBV30	NA	NA	TRBJ1-6	TGTGCCTGGACAAAGGGAGCGGATTCACCCCTCCACTTT	CAWTKGADSPLHF
TRBV5-4	NA	NA	TRBJ1-1	TGTGCCAGCAGCTCGGCTTGGAGCGTTGAAGCTTTCTTT	CASSSAWSVEAFF
TRBV6-1	TRBD1	NA	TRBJ1-2	TGTGCCAGCAGAAATACAGGGGGCGATGGCTACACCTTC	CASRNTGGDGYTF
TRBV5-1	NA	NA	TRBJ1-5	TGCGCCAGCAGCGTGAACACCGATCAGCCCCAGCATTTT	CASSVNTDQPQHF
TRBV4-1	NA	NA	TRBJ2-3	TGCGCCAGCAGCCAAGCAAGAGGGGGAAGCGGGGCAGATACGCAGTATTTT	CASSQARGGSGADTQYF
TRBV5-1	NA	NA	TRBJ2-1	TGCGCCAGCAGCTTGGCCACAGGTCATAAGGATAGTGAGCAGTTCTTC	CASSLATGHKDSEQFF
TRBV19	TRBD1	NA	TRBJ1-5	TGTGCCAGTAGTATAGGTCGGGACAGGGGCACCAATCAGCCCCAGCATTTT	CASSIGRDRGTNQPQHF
TRBV7-9	TRBD1	NA	TRBJ1-4	TGTGCCAGCAGCTTCTCCGGGACAGGGAATTCTGAAAAACTGTTTTTT	CASSFSGTGNSEKLFF
TRBV6-4	TRBD2	NA	TRBJ2-1	TGTGCCAGCAGTGACTCTGCGGGAGGGTACAATGAGCAGTTCTTC	CASSDSAGGYNEQFF
TRBV4-1	TRBD2	NA	TRBJ2-1	TGCGCCAGCAGCCACCCAGCGGGAGGGCTCTACAATGAGCAGTTCTTC	CASSHPAGGLYNEQFF
TRBV18	TRBD2	NA	TRBJ2-2	TGTGCCAGCTCACCAGGGACTAGCGGGACCGGGGAGCTGTTTTTT	CASSPGTSGTGELFF
TRBV7-7	TRBD2	once	TRBJ2-1	TGTGCTAGCAAGGCGGGAGGGCCAAGCTCCTACAATGAGCAGTTCTTC	CASKAGGPSSYNEQFF
TRBV6-6	NA	NA	TRBJ2-7	TGTGCCAGCAGTTACCCCCCCAGGGTCGGATACGAGCAGTACTTC	CASSYPPRVGYEQYF
TRBV7-9	TRBD1	few	TRBJ2-2	TGTGCCAGCAGCCCTACAGGGACAGGGGCCGGGGAGCTGTTTTTT	CASSPTGTGAGELFF
TRBV11-2	NA	NA	TRBJ2-2	TGTGCCAGCAGCTTATTTCAAAGCGGCACCGGGGAGCTGTTTTTT	CASSLFQSGTGELFF
TRBV6-1	TRBD1	NA	TRBJ2-1	TGTGCCAGCAGCGCCGCGGGGACAGGGGCTCGGGAGCAGTTCTTC	CASSAAGTGAREQFF
TRBV21-1	NA	once	TRBJ2-5	TGTGCCAGCAGGCCCCGGGGGTTTACGGAGACCCAGTACTTC	CASRPRGFTETQYF
TRBV7-9	NA	NA	TRBJ2-7	TGTGCCAGCAGCCGACTAGACTTACCCCTCGAGCAGTACTTC	CASSRLDLPLEQYF
TRBV30	TRBD1	NA	TRBJ1-1	TGTGCCTGGAGTCCTGGGACAGTGAACACTGAAGCTTTCTTT	CAWSPGTVNTEAFF
TRBV10-2	NA	medium-sized	TRBJ1-5	TGCGCCAGCAGGCGGTGGAATCAGCCCCAGCATTTT	CASRRWNQPQHF
TRBV6-5	NA	NA	TRBJ1-1	TGTGCCACCCTGGACAGGAACACTGAAGCTTTCTTT	CATLDRNTEAFF
TRBV25-1	TRBD2	once	TRBJ2-7	TGTGCCAGCAGTGCCGCCGGGACTAGCGGCTACGAGCAGTACTTC	CASSAAGTSGYEQYF
TRBV10-2	NA	NA	TRBJ1-1	TGCGCCAGCAGCAGACAGGTGAACACTGAAGCTTTCTTT	CASSRQVNTEAFF
TRBV30	TRBD1	NA	TRBJ1-2	TGTGCCTGGACTCCGGGACAGCTCTATGGCTACACCTTC	CAWTPGQLYGYTF
TRBV28	NA	NA	TRBJ2-3	TGTGCCAGCAGTTTAGCGGGGGCAGGGGGCGCGAATACGCAGTATTTT	CASSLAGAGGANTQYF
TRBV5-6	NA	NA	TRBJ2-2	TGTGCCAGCAGCTTGGTCGGGGTGTCCACCGGGGAGCTGTTTTTT	CASSLVGVSTGELFF
TRBV6-6	TRBD1	NA	TRBJ1-6	TGTGCCAGCAGAGCCGGACAGGAGAGAAATTCACCCCTCCACTTT	CASRAGQERNSPLHF
TRBV19	TRBD2	NA	TRBJ2-7	TGTGCCAGTAGTCCAAGCGACGGGACTAGCGGGTTTTACGAGCAGTACTTC	CASSPSDGTSGFYEQYF
TRBV15	TRBD1	NA	TRBJ1-4	TGTGCCACCAGCAGCGACAGGGGAGGTGCAACTAATGAAAAACTGTTTTTT	CATSSDRGGATNEKLFF
TRBV19	TRBD1	NA	TRBJ2-5	TGTGCCAGTAGTATGCCGGGACAGGGGACCCAAGAGACCCAGTACTTC	CASSMPGQGTQETQYF
TRBV6-5	TRBD1	NA	TRBJ1-4	TGTGCCAGCAGTTACTCAGGGACAGGGAAGGAAAAACTGTTTTTT	CASSYSGTGKEKLFF
TRBV29-1	TRBD2	NA	TRBJ2-3	TGCAGCGTTGAGGGAGGGAGAGAGGCAGATACGCAGTATTTT	CSVEGGREADTQYF
TRBV11-2	NA	NA	TRBJ2-7	TGTGCCAGCAGCCCGACAGGAGATACCACCTACGAGCAGTACTTC	CASSPTGDTTYEQYF
TRBV6-1	TRBD2	once	TRBJ2-7	TGTGCCATCTTTAGCGGGGAAAGCTCCTACGAGCAGTACTTC	CAIFSGESSYEQYF
TRBV5-1	TRBD2	NA	TRBJ2-7	TGCGCCAGCAGCGAGGGGACTAGCGGGAGTTACGACGAGCAGTACTTC	CASSEGTSGSYDEQYF
TRBV7-9	TRBD2	NA	TRBJ2-3	TGTGCCAGCAGCTCTATGGGGGGGTCTACGCAGTATTTT	CASSSMGGSTQYF
TRBV19	TRBD2	NA	TRBJ2-1	TGTGCCAGTAGCACTAGCGGGACCTACAATGAGCAGTTCTTC	CASSTSGTYNEQFF
TRBV7-8	NA	NA	TRBJ1-5	TGTGCCAGCAGCTTTTCTCAGGGTTCCAATCAGCCCCAGCATTTT	CASSFSQGSNQPQHF
TRBV5-1	TRBD2	NA	TRBJ2-2	TGCGCCAGGACCCTGGGACTAGCGGACACCGGGGAGCTGTTTTTT	CARTLGLADTGELFF
TRBV7-9	NA	NA	TRBJ2-1	TGTGCCAGCAGCTTAGGTGGGGCAGGTTTGATAAATGAGCAGTTCTTC	CASSLGGAGLINEQFF
TRBV18	NA	NA	TRBJ2-7	TGTGCCAGCTCACCATCCCAAACCTACGAGCAGTACTTC	CASSPSQTYEQYF